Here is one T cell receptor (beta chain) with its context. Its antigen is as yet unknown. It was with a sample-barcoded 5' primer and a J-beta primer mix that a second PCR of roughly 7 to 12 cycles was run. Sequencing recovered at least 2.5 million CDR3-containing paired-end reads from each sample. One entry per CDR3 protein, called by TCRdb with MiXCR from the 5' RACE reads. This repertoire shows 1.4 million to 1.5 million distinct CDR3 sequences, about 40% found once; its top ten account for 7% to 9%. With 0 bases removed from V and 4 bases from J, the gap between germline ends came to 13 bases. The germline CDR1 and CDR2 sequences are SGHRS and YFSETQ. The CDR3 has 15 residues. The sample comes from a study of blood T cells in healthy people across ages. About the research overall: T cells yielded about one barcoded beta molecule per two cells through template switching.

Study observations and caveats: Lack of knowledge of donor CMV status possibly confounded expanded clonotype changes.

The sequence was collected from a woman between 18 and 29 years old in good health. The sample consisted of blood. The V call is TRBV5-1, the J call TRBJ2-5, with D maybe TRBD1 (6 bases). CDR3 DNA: TGCGCCAGCAGCTTGGACGAGACAGGCAGAGAGACCCAGTACTTC. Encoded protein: CASSLDETGRETQYF.